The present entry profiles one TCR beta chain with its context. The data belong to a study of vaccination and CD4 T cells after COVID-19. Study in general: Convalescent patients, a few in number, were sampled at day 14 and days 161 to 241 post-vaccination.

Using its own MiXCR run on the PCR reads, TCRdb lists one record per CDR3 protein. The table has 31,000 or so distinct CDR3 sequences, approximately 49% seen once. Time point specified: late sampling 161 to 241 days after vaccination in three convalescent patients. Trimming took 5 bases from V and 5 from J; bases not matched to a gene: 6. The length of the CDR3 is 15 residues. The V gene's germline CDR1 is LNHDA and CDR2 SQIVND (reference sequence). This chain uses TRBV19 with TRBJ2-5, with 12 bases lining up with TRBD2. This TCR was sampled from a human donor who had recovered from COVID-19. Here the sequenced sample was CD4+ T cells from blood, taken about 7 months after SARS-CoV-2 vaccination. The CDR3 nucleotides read TGTGCCAGTAGTGTACTAGCGGGAGGTGGCGAGACCCAGTACTTC. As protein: CASSVLAGGGETQYF.